What follows are 29 T cell receptor beta chains derived from one specimen sequenced in a study of shared clonotypes between healthy human individuals. Clones were read by immunoSEQ multiplex PCR, and TCRdb kept only the in-frame ones, dropping some. Of about 1.5 million clones in the sample, roughly 96% were seen once. Sequencing was done on a sample of naive CD4+ T cells sorted from blood. Subset here: CD45RA+ positively selected. These receptor sequences come from a young man in good health.

J is TRBJ2-7 and V is TRBV5-4; weak D call: TRBD2 (7 bases). Germline loops: CDR1 SGHNT, CDR2 YYREEE (reference sequence). V lost 4 bases and J lost 5, with 19 bases in between. The CDR3 spans 15 residues. This chain's CDR3 is CASSRGAGIENEQYF. The CDR3 DNA follows: TGTGCCAGCAGCCGGGGGGCGGGAATCGAGAACGAGCAGTACTTC.

The chain couples TRBV9 to TRBJ2-2, with D possibly being TRBD1 or TRBD2 (5 bases each). Germline V CDR1 and CDR2: SGDLS, YYNGEE. The ends were cut back, 2 bases at V and 1 base at J, with 9 bases in the middle. CDR3 length: 15 amino acids. CDR3 sequence: CASSVGTQNTGELFF. The DNA for the CDR3 is TGTGCCAGCAGCGTCGGGACCCAGAACACCGGGGAGCTGTTTTTT.

The chain joins TRBV6-5 to TRBJ1-4; 10 bases are a match to TRBD1. Germline CDR1 MNHEY, CDR2 SVGAGI. The CDR3 has 15 amino acids. Trimming cost V 5 bases and J 7 bases; bases outside gene matches: 7. CDR3 nucleotides: TGTGCCAGCAGTGGGTCCGACAGGGGGCGTGAAAAACTGTTTTTT. Its protein product is CASSGSDRGREKLFF.

The chain has TRBV6-1 and TRBJ1-2; no firm D call. Germline CDR1 and CDR2: MNHNS and SASEGT. The CDR3 has 13 amino acids. Between the trimmed V and J ends, which lost 6 bases and 8 bases, there was a span of 16 bases. The CDR3 nucleotides are TGTGCCAGCAGGGACGCTTCGCCGTGGGGCTACACCTTC. It yields the protein CASRDASPWGYTF.

V and J are TRBV25-1 and TRBJ2-1; 9 bases align to TRBD2. CDR1 and CDR2 (germline): MGHDK, SYGVNS. The V and J ends lost 2 bases and 7 bases, in that order; junction bases with no gene match: 9. This CDR3 is 16 amino acids long. In DNA, the CDR3 is TGTGCCAGCAGTGAAGTCCGGGCGGGAGGGGAAAATGAGCAGTTCTTC. Residues: CASSEVRAGGENEQFF.

The J gene is TRBJ2-7, the V gene TRBV19, with 8 nucleotides matching TRBD2. The CDR3 consists of 15 residues. Germline V lookup: CDR1 LNHDA, CDR2 SQIVND (reference sequence). J was trimmed by 8 bases and V by 0 bases; bases with no gene match: 9. The CDR3 region has the DNA TGTGCCAGTAGTATAGATCGTGGGCTAGCGGGCCAGCAGTACTTC. As protein: CASSIDRGLAGQQYF.

The chain carries TRBV4-2 and TRBJ2-3; D is unresolved. V was cut by 8 bases and J by 1 base, with 1 base left in between. The CDR3 runs 10 residues. Germline V CDR1 and CDR2: LGHNA, YNFKEQ. CDR3 DNA: TGTGCCAGCGGCACAGATACGCAGTATTTT. Residues: CASGTDTQYF.

The chain is built from TRBV2 and TRBJ1-2; D is possibly TRBD1 (6 bases). CDR1 is SNHLY and CDR2 is FYNNEI in the germline V gene. Trimming cost V 6 bases and J 6 bases, with 14 bases left between them. The CDR3 is 13 residues long. CDR3 sequence: CASSKARGDGYTF. CDR3 nucleotide sequence: TGTGCCAGCAGCAAAGCCAGGGGCGATGGCTACACCTTC.

Comment on this clone: Other DNA sequences within the sample encode an identical CDR3. The chain links TRBV18 to TRBJ2-5; maybe TRBD1 (6 bases). V gave up 3 bases and J gave up 1 base, with 12 bases separating them. There are 15 residues in the CDR3. CDR1 is KGHSH, CDR2 LQKENI, per germline. The CDR3 is CASSPGTGFQETQYF. The CDR3 bases are TGTGCCAGCTCACCTGGAACAGGGTTCCAAGAGACCCAGTACTTC.

V usage is TRBV19 and J usage is TRBJ1-1, with no clear D. Germline CDR1 is LNHDA and CDR2 is SQIVND (reference sequence). CDR3 length: 12 amino acids. Trimming took 5 bases from V and 8 from J, leaving 12 bases between them. The DNA of the CDR3 is TGTGCCAGTAGTGCCTACCAGGCAGAAGCTTTCTTT. Its translation: CASSAYQAEAFF.

The gene calls are TRBV9 and TRBJ2-1; D gene ambiguous. In germline, CDR1 is SGDLS, CDR2 YYNGEE. This CDR3 spans 15 amino acids. V gave up 0 bases and J gave up 5 bases, with 12 bases separating them. In DNA form, the CDR3 reads TGTGCCAGCAGCGTAGGCTTGAGGCTGAACAATGAGCAGTTCTTC. This encodes CASSVGLRLNNEQFF.

The chain recombines TRBV15 with TRBJ2-3, with D maybe TRBD1 (6 bases). The CDR3 is 15 amino acids. Germline CDR1 reads LNHNV; CDR2 reads YYDKDF (reference sequence). Trimming took off 5 bases at V and 0 bases at J, with 12 bases between the two ends. The CDR3, as DNA: TGTGCCACCAGCGTCGAGGGACAAAGCACAGATACGCAGTATTTT. This codes for CATSVEGQSTDTQYF.

V is TRBV4-1 and J is TRBJ1-5, with D perhaps TRBD1 (5 bases). CDR3 length equals 15 residues. In germline, CDR1 is MGHRA, CDR2 YSYEKL. V lost 3 bases to trimming and J lost 0 bases, with 9 bases between them. The DNA for the CDR3 is TGCGCCAGCAGCCAGACAGACTATAGCAATCAGCCCCAGCATTTT. Amino acids: CASSQTDYSNQPQHF.

The gene calls are TRBV10-1 and TRBJ2-2; D perhaps matches TRBD1 (5 bases). Trimming took off 2 bases at V and 3 bases at J, with 7 bases between the two ends. CDR1 and CDR2 from the germline V gene are WNHNN and SYGVQD (reference sequence). The CDR3 runs 14 residues. As DNA, the CDR3 is TGCGCCAGCAGTGAGCAGGGATACACCGGGGAGCTGTTTTTT. Translated, it gives CASSEQGYTGELFF.

The chain is built from TRBV28 and TRBJ1-5; the D gene is possibly TRBD1 (5 bases). This CDR3 spans 14 amino acids. The V end was cut by 4 bases, the J end by 0 bases, with 7 bases between. CDR1 is MDHEN, CDR2 SYDVKM, per germline. The CDR3 bases are TGTGCCAGCAGTTCGACAGATAGCAATCAGCCCCAGCATTTT. Protein product: CASSSTDSNQPQHF.

J is TRBJ2-1 and V is TRBV5-1; possibly TRBD2 for D (6 bases). Germline V gives CDR1 SGHRS, CDR2 YFSETQ. The CDR3 length is 14 residues. V was pared by 4 bases and J by 7 bases, with 15 bases between. CDR3 region: CASSPGTAWNEQFF. The DNA for the CDR3 is TGCGCCAGCAGCCCAGGGACTGCCTGGAATGAGCAGTTCTTC. The whole variable domain, remainder taken from reference TRBV5-1 and TRBJ2-1, is KAGVTQTPRYLIKTRGQQVTLSCSPISGHRSVSWYQQTPGQGLQFLFEYFSETQRNKGNFPGRFSGRQFSNSRSEMNVSTLELGDSALYLCASSPGTAWNEQFFGPGTRLTVL.

The rearrangement joins TRBV5-1 to TRBJ1-4; a weak D match, TRBD1 (5 bases). The CDR3 runs 16 residues. Trimming removed 3 bases from V and 7 bases from J, with 19 bases in between. Germline V CDR1 and CDR2: SGHRS, YFSETQ. CDR3 region: CASSSYGSARGEKLFF. As DNA, the CDR3 is TGCGCCAGCAGCTCCTACGGGTCCGCTAGGGGTGAAAAACTGTTTTTT.

This chain uses TRBV7-9 with TRBJ2-1; TRBD2 matches 7 bases. The V gene's germline CDR1 is SEHNR and CDR2 FQNEAQ (reference sequence). The CDR3 contains 13 residues. The V segment lost 5 bases and the J segment 10 bases; nucleotides outside the gene matches: 8. The CDR3 region is CASSRSGGREQFF. CDR3 nucleotide sequence: TGTGCCAGCAGCCGAAGTGGCGGGAGAGAGCAGTTCTTC.

This chain connects TRBV28 to TRBJ1-1, with TRBD1 matching over 8 bases. The length of the CDR3 is 17 residues. V gave up 5 bases and J gave up 0 bases; unmatched junction bases: 11. CDR1 is MDHEN, CDR2 SYDVKM, per germline. The CDR3 reads CASSSRQGSFLNTEAFF. The CDR3 nucleotides read TGTGCCAGCAGTAGCCGACAGGGGTCCTTCCTGAACACTGAAGCTTTCTTT. Variable domain in full (rest from reference TRBV28 and TRBJ1-1): DVKVTQSSRYLVKRTGEKVFLECVQDMDHENMFWYRQDPGLGLRLIYFSYDVKMKEKGDIPEGYSVSREKKERFSLILESASTNQTSMYLCASSSRQGSFLNTEAFFGQGTRLTVV.

The rearrangement joins TRBV4-2 to TRBJ2-7; D gene unclear. V lost 1 base and J 9 bases, leaving 19 bases between the germline ends. The CDR3 covers 15 residues. CDR1 and CDR2 (germline): LGHNA, YNFKEQ. The CDR3 sequence is CASSQGTPRDPRQYF. As DNA, the CDR3 is TGTGCCAGCAGCCAAGGGACCCCCCGAGACCCTCGGCAGTACTTC.

The rearrangement joins TRBV5-1 to TRBJ2-7, with 8 bases that match TRBD2. V lost 0 bases, J lost 2 bases, and 4 bases stayed unmatched. Germline V gives CDR1 SGHRS, CDR2 YFSETQ. The CDR3 length is 15 residues. The CDR3 DNA sequence: TGCGCCAGCAGCTTGGTAGTTAGCGGGGCCTACGAGCAGTACTTC. Amino acid sequence: CASSLVVSGAYEQYF. The full variable domain, its missing parts supplied by reference TRBV5-1 and TRBJ2-7, is KAGVTQTPRYLIKTRGQQVTLSCSPISGHRSVSWYQQTPGQGLQFLFEYFSETQRNKGNFPGRFSGRQFSNSRSEMNVSTLELGDSALYLCASSLVVSGAYEQYFGPGTRLTVT.

This clone was seen a single time. CDR3 amino acids: CASHGNDGGFWKYF. The CDR3, as DNA: TGTGCCAGCCACGGCAACGACGGGGGGTTTTGGAAGTACTTC. The chain has TRBV28 and TRBJ2-7; the match to TRBD2 covers 7 bases. Per germline, CDR1 MDHEN and CDR2 SYDVKM. J was trimmed by 11 bases and V by 8 bases; bases with no gene match: 18. CDR3 length: 14 amino acids.

This chain uses TRBV5-1 with TRBJ2-1, with no clear D. V gave up 4 bases and J gave up 0 bases, with 14 bases separating them. Germline assignment: CDR1 SGHRS and CDR2 YFSETQ. The CDR3 is made up of 16 amino acids. The DNA for the CDR3 is TGCGCCAGCAGCCCCGGGCGTCCAGTCTCCTACAATGAGCAGTTCTTC. It specifies CASSPGRPVSYNEQFF.

V gene TRBV5-4 combines with J gene TRBJ1-4; 9 nucleotides agree with TRBD1. With V trimmed by 5 bases and J by 7 bases, 6 bases remained unmatched. CDR1 is SGHNT and CDR2 is YYREEE in the germline V gene (reference sequence). The CDR3 covers 14 residues. This chain's CDR3 is CASSGGQGGEKLFF. DNA for the CDR3: TGTGCCAGCAGTGGGGGACAGGGTGGTGAAAAACTGTTTTTT. The full variable domain, its missing parts supplied by reference TRBV5-4 and TRBJ1-4, is ETGVTQSPTHLIKTRGQQVTLRCSSQSGHNTVSWYQQALGQGPQFIFQYYREEENGRGNFPPRFSGLQFPNYSSELNVNALELDDSALYLCASSGGQGGEKLFFGSGTQLSVL.

The table lists this clone with a count of one. The chain employs TRBV7-2 and TRBJ2-3; 10 positions match TRBD2. The length of the CDR3 is 17 residues. The V gene's germline CDR1 is SGHTA and CDR2 FQGNSA. Trimming took 5 bases from V and 6 from J; bases not matched to a gene: 14. The CDR3 region has the DNA TGTGCCAGCAGCCATCCCCGGACTAGCGGTGGCTCCGATACGCAGTATTTT. This codes for CASSHPRTSGGSDTQYF. Variable domain in full (rest from reference TRBV7-2 and TRBJ2-3): GAGVSQSPSNKVTEKGKDVELRCDPISGHTALYWYRQSLGQGLEFLIYFQGNSAPDKSGLPSDRFSAERTGGSVSTLTIQRTQQEDSAVYLCASSHPRTSGGSDTQYFGPGTRLTVL.

The V and J genes are TRBV5-1 and TRBJ2-1, with D unresolved. The CDR3 is made up of 14 amino acids. Germline CDR1 reads SGHRS; CDR2 reads YFSETQ. V dropped 0 bases and J dropped 4 bases, with 8 bases sitting between them. As DNA, the CDR3 is TGCGCCAGCAGCTTGGCCTTTGATTACAATGAGCAGTTCTTC. Its protein is CASSLAFDYNEQFF.

CDR3 bases: TGTGCCAGCAGTGCCAGGGCTGGAGATACTGGCACAGATACGCAGTATTTT. Its protein is CASSARAGDTGTDTQYF. This chain connects TRBV14 to TRBJ2-3; D perhaps matches TRBD1 (5 bases). This CDR3 is built from 17 residues. Germline CDR1 SGHDN, CDR2 FVKESK. Trimming pared 6 bases from V and 1 base from J, leaving 20 bases between.

The chain is built from TRBV5-1 and TRBJ2-2; TRBD2 is a possible D gene (5 bases). The CDR3 extends over 15 amino acids. V was shortened by 2 bases and J by 2 bases, with 10 bases between the two germline ends. Per the germline V gene, CDR1 is SGHRS and CDR2 is YFSETQ. The CDR3 DNA reads as TGCGCCAGCAGCTTAAAGGGAGTAAACACCGGGGAGCTGTTTTTT. Translating gives CASSLKGVNTGELFF.

The V and J genes are TRBV6-1 and TRBJ1-2; 8 bases are a match to TRBD1. CDR1 MNHNS and CDR2 SASEGT come from the germline V gene. The J segment lost 7 bases and the V segment lost 6 bases, leaving 7 bases of the junction unmatched. This CDR3 region has 13 residues. This chain's CDR3 is CASRQWTGSGYTF. DNA for the CDR3: TGTGCCAGCAGACAATGGACAGGGAGTGGCTACACCTTC.